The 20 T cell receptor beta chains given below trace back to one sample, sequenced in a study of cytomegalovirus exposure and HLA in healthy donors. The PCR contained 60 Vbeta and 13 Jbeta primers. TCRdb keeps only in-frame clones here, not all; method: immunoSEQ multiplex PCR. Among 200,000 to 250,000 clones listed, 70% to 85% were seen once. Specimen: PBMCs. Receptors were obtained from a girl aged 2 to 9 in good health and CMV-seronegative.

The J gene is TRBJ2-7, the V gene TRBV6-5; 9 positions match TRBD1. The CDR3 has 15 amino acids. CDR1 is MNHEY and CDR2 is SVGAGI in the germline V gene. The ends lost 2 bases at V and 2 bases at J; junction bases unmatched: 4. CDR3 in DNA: TGTGCCAGCAGTTACCTGGGACAGGGAACCTACGAGCAGTACTTC. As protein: CASSYLGQGTYEQYF.

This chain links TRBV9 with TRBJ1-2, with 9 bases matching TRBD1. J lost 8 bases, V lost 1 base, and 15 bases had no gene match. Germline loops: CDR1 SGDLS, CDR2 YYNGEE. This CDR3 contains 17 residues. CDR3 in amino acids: CASSVLSTGGVGGGYTF. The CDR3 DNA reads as TGTGCCAGCAGCGTACTAAGCACAGGGGGCGTAGGTGGAGGCTACACCTTC.

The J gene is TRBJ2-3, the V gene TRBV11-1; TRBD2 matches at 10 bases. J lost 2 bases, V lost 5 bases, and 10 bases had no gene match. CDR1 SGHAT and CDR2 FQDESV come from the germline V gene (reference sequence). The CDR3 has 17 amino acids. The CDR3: CASSIRGLAATTDTQYF. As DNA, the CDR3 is TGTGCCAGCAGCATCCGAGGACTAGCGGCCACCACAGATACGCAGTATTTT.

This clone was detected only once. CDR3 protein: CASKPGQGSGNTIYF. Here the CDR3 DNA reads TGTGCCAGCAAACCGGGACAGGGCTCTGGAAACACCATATATTTT. This chain joins TRBV7-9 and TRBJ1-3; 9 bases map to TRBD1. The V gene's germline CDR1 is SEHNR and CDR2 FQNEAQ (reference sequence). Germline trimming cut 7 bases from V and 0 bases from J; bases unmatched to any gene: 4. The CDR3 loop spans 15 amino acids.

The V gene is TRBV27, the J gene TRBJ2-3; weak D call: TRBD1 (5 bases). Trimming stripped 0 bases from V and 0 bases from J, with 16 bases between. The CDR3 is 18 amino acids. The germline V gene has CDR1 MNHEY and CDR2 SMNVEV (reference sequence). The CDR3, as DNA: TGTGCCAGCAGTTTATCTCTCGACAGCCTCCCGAGCACAGATACGCAGTATTTT. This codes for CASSLSLDSLPSTDTQYF.

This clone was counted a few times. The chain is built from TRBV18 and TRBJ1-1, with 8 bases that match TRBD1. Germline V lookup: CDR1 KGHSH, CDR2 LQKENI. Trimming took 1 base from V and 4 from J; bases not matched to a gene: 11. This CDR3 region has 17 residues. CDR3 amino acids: CASSPRPQGAIVTEAFF. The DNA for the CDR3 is TGTGCCAGCTCACCACGACCGCAGGGGGCGATTGTCACTGAAGCTTTCTTT.

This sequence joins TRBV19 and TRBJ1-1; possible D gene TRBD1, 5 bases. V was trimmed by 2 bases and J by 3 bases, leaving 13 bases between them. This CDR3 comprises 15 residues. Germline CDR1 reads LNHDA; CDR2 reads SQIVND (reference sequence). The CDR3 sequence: CASSIYPQVDTEAFF. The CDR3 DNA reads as TGTGCCAGTAGTATATATCCACAGGTGGACACTGAAGCTTTCTTT. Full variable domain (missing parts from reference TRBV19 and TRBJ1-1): DGGITQSPKYLFRKEGQNVTLSCEQNLNHDAMYWYRQDPGQGLRLIYYSQIVNDFQKGDIAEGYSVSREKKESFPLTVTSAQKNPTAFYLCASSIYPQVDTEAFFGQGTRLTVV.

CDR3 coding DNA: TGTGCCAGCAGGCTCGGGGACTATGGCTACACCTTC. Translating gives CASRLGDYGYTF. The chain links TRBV6-5 to TRBJ1-2; D is uncertain. Germline V gives CDR1 MNHEY, CDR2 SVGAGI. CDR3 size: 12 residues. V was trimmed by 6 bases and J by 3 bases, leaving 8 bases between them.

The CDR3 DNA sequence: TGTGCCAGCTCGACAGAATGGGATTCACCCCTCCACTTT. This encodes CASSTEWDSPLHF. The chain has TRBV6-1 and TRBJ1-6, with a weak D call TRBD1 (5 bases). Deletions cut 8 bases from V and 8 bases from J, with 13 bases between. Germline CDR1 reads MNHNS; CDR2 reads SASEGT. The CDR3 spans 13 residues.

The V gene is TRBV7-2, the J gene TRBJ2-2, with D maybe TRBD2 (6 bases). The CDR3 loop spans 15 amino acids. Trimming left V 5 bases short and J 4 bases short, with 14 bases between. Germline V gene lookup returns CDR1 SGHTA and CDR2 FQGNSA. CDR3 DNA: TGTGCCAGCAGCGGCCTGGGACTCATCACCGGGGAGCTGTTTTTT. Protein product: CASSGLGLITGELFF.

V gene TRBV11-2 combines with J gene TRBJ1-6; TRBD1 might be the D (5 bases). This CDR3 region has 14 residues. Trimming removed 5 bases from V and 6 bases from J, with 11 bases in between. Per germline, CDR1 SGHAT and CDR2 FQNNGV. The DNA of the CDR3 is TGTGCCAGCAGCCCACGCGACAGTAATTCACCCCTCCACTTT. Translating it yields CASSPRDSNSPLHF.

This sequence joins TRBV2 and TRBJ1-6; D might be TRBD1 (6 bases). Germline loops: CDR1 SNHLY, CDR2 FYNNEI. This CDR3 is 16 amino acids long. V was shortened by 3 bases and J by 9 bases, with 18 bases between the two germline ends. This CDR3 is CASSEFTGTMSSPLHF. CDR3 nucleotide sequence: TGTGCCAGCAGTGAGTTTACGGGGACAATGAGTTCACCCCTCCACTTT.

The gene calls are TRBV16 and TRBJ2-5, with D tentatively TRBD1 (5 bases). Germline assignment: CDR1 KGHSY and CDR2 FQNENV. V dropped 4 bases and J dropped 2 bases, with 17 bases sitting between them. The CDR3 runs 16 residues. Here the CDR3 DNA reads TGTGCCAGCAGCCCCTTCGGCAGGGCCCCTCAAGAGACCCAGTACTTC. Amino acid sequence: CASSPFGRAPQETQYF.

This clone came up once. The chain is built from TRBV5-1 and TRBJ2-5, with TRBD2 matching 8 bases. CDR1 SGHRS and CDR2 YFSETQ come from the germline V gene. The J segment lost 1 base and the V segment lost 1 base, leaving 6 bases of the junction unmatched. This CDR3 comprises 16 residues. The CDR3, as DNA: TGCGCCAGCAGCTTGATGGGCGGGGGGCTCCAAGAGACCCAGTACTTC. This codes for CASSLMGGGLQETQYF. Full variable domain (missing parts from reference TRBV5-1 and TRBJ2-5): KAGVTQTPRYLIKTRGQQVTLSCSPISGHRSVSWYQQTPGQGLQFLFEYFSETQRNKGNFPGRFSGRQFSNSRSEMNVSTLELGDSALYLCASSLMGGGLQETQYFGPGTRLLVL.

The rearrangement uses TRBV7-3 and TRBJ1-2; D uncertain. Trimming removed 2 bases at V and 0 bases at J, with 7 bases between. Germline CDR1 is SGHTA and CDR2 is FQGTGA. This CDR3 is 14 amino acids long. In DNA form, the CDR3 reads TGTGCCAGCAGCTTAGGGCCGGCTAACTATGGCTACACCTTC. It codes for CASSLGPANYGYTF.

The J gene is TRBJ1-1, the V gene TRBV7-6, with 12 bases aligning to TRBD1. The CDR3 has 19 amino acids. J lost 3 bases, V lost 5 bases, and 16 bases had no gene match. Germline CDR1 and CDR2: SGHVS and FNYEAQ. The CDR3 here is CASSPRRRDRGRKDTEAFF. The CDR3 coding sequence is TGTGCCAGCAGCCCCCGCAGAAGGGACAGGGGGCGCAAGGACACTGAAGCTTTCTTT.

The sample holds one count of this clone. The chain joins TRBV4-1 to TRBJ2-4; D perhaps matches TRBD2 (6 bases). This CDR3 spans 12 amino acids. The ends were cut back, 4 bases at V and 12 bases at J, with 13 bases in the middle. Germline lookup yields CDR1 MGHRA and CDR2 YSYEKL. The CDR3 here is CASSPGGSTQYF. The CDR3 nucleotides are TGCGCCAGCAGCCCTGGGGGGTCCACTCAGTACTTC.

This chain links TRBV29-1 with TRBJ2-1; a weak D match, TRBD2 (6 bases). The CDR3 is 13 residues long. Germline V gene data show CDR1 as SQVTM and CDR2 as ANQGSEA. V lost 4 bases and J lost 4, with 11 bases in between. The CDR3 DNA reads TGCAGCGTTGGAGGAGGGCCTTACAATGAGCAGTTCTTC. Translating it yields CSVGGGPYNEQFF.

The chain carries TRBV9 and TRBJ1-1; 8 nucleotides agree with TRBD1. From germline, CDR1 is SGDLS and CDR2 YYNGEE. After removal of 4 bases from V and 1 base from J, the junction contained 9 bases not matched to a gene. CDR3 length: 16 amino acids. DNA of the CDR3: TGTGCCAGCAGCATCGGACAGGGACCCCAGAACACTGAAGCTTTCTTT. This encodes CASSIGQGPQNTEAFF.

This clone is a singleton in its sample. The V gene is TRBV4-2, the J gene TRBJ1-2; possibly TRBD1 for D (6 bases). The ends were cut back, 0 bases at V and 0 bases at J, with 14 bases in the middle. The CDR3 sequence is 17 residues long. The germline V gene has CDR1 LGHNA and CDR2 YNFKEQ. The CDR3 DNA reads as TGTGCCAGCAGCCAAGAGCTAATGACAGGAGCTAACTATGGCTACACCTTC. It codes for CASSQELMTGANYGYTF.